A single sample gave rise to the 24 T cell receptor beta chains below, sequenced in a study of beta chain features in type 1 diabetes. No antigen is known for these receptors. The whole isolated RNA underwent reverse transcription, so sequencing captured expressed TCRB transcripts. Here immunoSEQ multiplex PCR was the method, and the copy in TCRdb shows in-frame clones only, minus some. The sample shows hundreds of thousands of clones, 11% to 15% of them seen only once. Regarding the study as a whole: Shorter TCRB CDR3s, moderately but significantly so, were found in Type 1 diabetes patients in all four CD4+ subsets.

Sample: naive CD4+ T cells from blood. Every receptor here comes from a man younger than 35 with type 1 diabetes.

The chain uses TRBV27 and TRBJ2-3; TRBD1 is a possible D gene (6 bases). There are 14 residues in the CDR3. V lost 4 bases to trimming and J lost 2 bases, with 10 bases between them. Germline V gives CDR1 MNHEY, CDR2 SMNVEV (reference sequence). CDR3 residues: CASSSGQYTDTQYF. In DNA form, the CDR3 reads TGTGCCAGCAGTTCTGGACAGTACACAGATACGCAGTATTTT.

The V call is TRBV2, the J call TRBJ2-1, with D maybe TRBD1 (6 bases). The CDR3 is 14 residues long. Germline values: CDR1 SNHLY, CDR2 FYNNEI. V shed 6 bases and J shed 12 bases, with 21 bases lying between them. CDR3 coding DNA: TGTGCCAGCAGATCGAGGACAGTCCCCAGGGGGCAGTTCTTC. It specifies CASRSRTVPRGQFF.

This clone was counted a few times. This rearrangement joins TRBV7-8 to TRBJ2-5, with D possibly matching TRBD1 (5 bases). This CDR3 has 13 residues. V was pared by 9 bases and J by 5 bases, with 16 bases between. Germline V CDR1 and CDR2: SGHVS, FQNEAQ. The CDR3 protein is CASQLPRVETQYF. DNA for the CDR3: TGTGCCAGTCAACTCCCCAGGGTTGAGACCCAGTACTTC. Full variable domain (outside the CDR3, taken from reference TRBV7-8 and TRBJ2-5): GAGVSQSPRYKVAKRGQDVALRCDPISGHVSLFWYQQALGQGPEFLTYFQNEAQLDKSGLPSDRFFAERPEGSVSTLKIQRTQQEDSAVYLCASQLPRVETQYFGPGTRLLVL.

This clone was counted only a few times. This chain connects TRBV21-1 to TRBJ2-7; the table's D call TRBD1 went unverified against the DNA. TRBV21-1 is a pseudogene locus. The CDR3 sequence is 15 residues long. The CDR3 is CATPGQGRPSYEQYF. CDR3 DNA sequence: TGTGCCACCCCGGGACAGGGGCGGCCCTCCTACGAGCAGTACTTC.

The J gene is TRBJ2-2, the V gene TRBV4-2; TRBD1 aligns across 9 bases. The CDR3 is 17 residues long. J lost 7 bases, V lost 3 bases, and 12 bases had no gene match. The germline V gene has CDR1 LGHNA and CDR2 YNFKEQ. Written as DNA, the CDR3 is TGTGCCAGCAGCCAGGCCCCACCGGACAGGGGAGACGGGGAGCTGTTTTTT. Translating it yields CASSQAPPDRGDGELFF.

This clone was picked up a small number of times. The genes are TRBV4-2 and TRBJ2-7; D unresolved. Trimming stripped 0 bases from V and 2 bases from J, with 5 bases between. Per the germline V gene, CDR1 is LGHNA and CDR2 is YNFKEQ. This CDR3 contains 13 residues. The CDR3 nucleotides read TGTGCCAGCAGCCAAGACTCACCCTACGAGCAGTACTTC. The encoded protein is CASSQDSPYEQYF.

This clone was counted between two and nine times. The gene calls are TRBV13 and TRBJ2-6, with D hard to call. The CDR3 extends over 14 amino acids. CDR1 is PRHDT and CDR2 is FYEKMQ in the germline V gene (reference sequence). The germline V and J ends were trimmed by 6 bases and 4 bases, with 10 bases remaining between them. The CDR3 reads CASRWAPGANVLTF. DNA of the CDR3: TGTGCCAGCAGGTGGGCGCCGGGGGCCAACGTCCTGACTTTC.

This clone was detected only a few times. This chain connects TRBV10-3 to TRBJ2-7; weak D call: TRBD2 (5 bases). Trimming stripped 8 bases from V and 2 bases from J, with 13 bases between. The CDR3 is 13 residues long. Germline lookup yields CDR1 ENHRY and CDR2 SYGVKD. CDR3 sequence: CAIGSDPTYEQYF. The CDR3 DNA sequence: TGTGCCATCGGGAGCGACCCAACCTACGAGCAGTACTTC.

The chain is built from TRBV19 and TRBJ2-5; 11 bases fit TRBD2. Germline V CDR1 and CDR2: LNHDA, SQIVND (reference sequence). The V gene end was trimmed by 6 bases and the J gene end by 4 bases; junction bases not matched to a gene: 7. The CDR3 runs to 15 residues. The CDR3 coding sequence is TGTGCCAGTAGCCCACTAGCGGGAGATAGAGAGACCCAGTACTTC. Translating gives CASSPLAGDRETQYF.

This clone turned up a few times. The chain is built from TRBV6-1 and TRBJ2-4; TRBD2 matches 9 bases. Germline V lookup: CDR1 MNHNS, CDR2 SASEGT. Unmatched junction bases numbered 9, after V lost 3 bases and J lost 6 bases. The CDR3 sequence is 16 residues long. The CDR3 DNA reads as TGTGCCAGCAGTGAGAGATCTAGCGGGGCTAGAAACATTCAGTACTTC. Translation gives CASSERSSGARNIQYF.

The chain's CDR3 is CASSQWTGGQETQYF. The CDR3 DNA reads TGTGCCAGCAGCCAATGGACAGGGGGCCAAGAGACCCAGTACTTC. This chain joins TRBV7-2 and TRBJ2-5; 10 nucleotides match TRBD1. The CDR3 sequence is 15 residues long. Germline V gene lookup returns CDR1 SGHTA and CDR2 FQGNSA. Germline trimming cut 5 bases from V and 1 base from J; bases unmatched to any gene: 4.

V and J are TRBV30 and TRBJ2-1; 9 bases are shared with TRBD2. J lost 0 bases, V lost 1 base, and 7 bases had no gene match. The CDR3 is 17 residues long. Germline-derived CDR1 and CDR2 are GTSNPN and SVGIG (reference sequence). The DNA of the CDR3 is TGTGCCTGGAGTGACAAGAATAGCGGGAGCTCCTACAATGAGCAGTTCTTC. Translated, it gives CAWSDKNSGSSYNEQFF.

The chain recombines TRBV7-9 with TRBJ2-2; no reliable D call. Germline CDR1 is SEHNR and CDR2 is FQNEAQ (reference sequence). V lost 6 bases and J lost 2, with 19 bases in between. There are 17 residues in the CDR3. In DNA form, the CDR3 reads TGTGCCAGCAGACTTACCTACCGGGTCCCTAACACCGGGGAGCTGTTTTTT. It codes for CASRLTYRVPNTGELFF.

This clone came up a few times. The chain combines TRBV19 with TRBJ2-1; perhaps TRBD2 as D (6 bases). The CDR3 loop spans 15 amino acids. The ends were cut back, 3 bases at V and 4 bases at J, with 13 bases in the middle. Germline CDR1 is LNHDA and CDR2 is SQIVND (reference sequence). Written as DNA, the CDR3 is TGTGCCAGTAGTATTGAAGCGCGGGGATACAATGAGCAGTTCTTC. It specifies CASSIEARGYNEQFF.

This chain uses TRBV4-2 with TRBJ2-3; D gene unclear. CDR1 LGHNA and CDR2 YNFKEQ come from the germline V gene. The CDR3 runs 17 residues. V lost 0 bases and J 0 bases, leaving 13 bases between the germline ends. The CDR3 spells CASSQDPQRLSTDTQYF. The CDR3 DNA reads TGTGCCAGCAGCCAAGATCCTCAGCGCCTTAGCACAGATACGCAGTATTTT.

The rearrangement links TRBV30 to TRBJ1-4; 7 nucleotides match TRBD1. Germline V lookup: CDR1 GTSNPN, CDR2 SVGIG (reference sequence). The junction had 9 bases not matched to a gene; V was cut back by 2 bases and J by 0 bases. This CDR3 has 17 residues. The CDR3 sequence is CAWSYPRQGTTNEKLFF. The DNA of the CDR3 is TGTGCCTGGAGTTACCCTCGACAGGGAACAACTAATGAAAAACTGTTTTTT.

This rearrangement joins TRBV2 to TRBJ1-2, with a tentative D call TRBD1 (5 bases). The V end was cut by 0 bases, the J end by 7 bases, with 6 bases between. The CDR3 runs 12 residues. Germline V gene sequence: CDR1 SNHLY, CDR2 FYNNEI. The CDR3 sequence: CASSEATGGYTF. CDR3 bases: TGTGCCAGCAGTGAAGCAACAGGTGGCTACACCTTC. Full variable domain (remainder filled in from reference TRBV2 and TRBJ1-2): EPEVTQTPSHQVTQMGQEVILRCVPISNHLYFYWYRQILGQKVEFLVSFYNNEISEKSEIFDDQFSVERPDGSNFTLKIRSTKLEDSAMYFCASSEATGGYTFGSGTRLTVV.

This clone was observed a handful of times. V gene TRBV2 combines with J gene TRBJ2-7, with 11 bases aligning to TRBD2. This CDR3 has 14 residues. CDR1 and CDR2 from the germline V gene are SNHLY and FYNNEI. V gave up 7 bases and J gave up 5 bases; unmatched junction bases: 7. The CDR3 nucleotides read TGTGCCAGCATTAGACTAGCGGGAAGAAACGAGCAGTACTTC. Translation gives CASIRLAGRNEQYF.

This chain connects TRBV7-8 to TRBJ2-5; 14 bases fit TRBD2. Per germline, CDR1 SGHVS and CDR2 FQNEAQ. The CDR3 has 15 amino acids. J gave up 3 bases and V 5 bases, and 2 bases lay outside the gene matches. This chain's CDR3 is CASSMGLAGEETQYF. As DNA, the CDR3 is TGTGCCAGCAGCATGGGACTAGCGGGGGAAGAGACCCAGTACTTC.

In this sample, this clone turned up a few times. The chain carries TRBV18 and TRBJ1-2, with D tentatively TRBD1 (5 bases). Trimming shortened V by 6 bases and J by 8 bases, and 13 bases separated the two germline ends. The germline V gene has CDR1 KGHSH and CDR2 LQKENI. CDR3 length: 12 amino acids. CDR3 nucleotide sequence: TGTGCCAGCTCGCCAGAGGGGAAGGGCTACACCTTC. Translated, it gives CASSPEGKGYTF.

This chain connects TRBV11-1 to TRBJ2-2; D not certain. This CDR3 region has 18 residues. V shed 2 bases and J shed 1 base, with 17 bases lying between them. The germline V gene encodes CDR1 SGHAT and CDR2 FQDESV (reference sequence). The CDR3 region is CASSLPPTHPVNTGELFF. CDR3 nucleotide sequence: TGTGCCAGCAGCTTACCACCCACACACCCCGTGAACACCGGGGAGCTGTTTTTT.

J is TRBJ1-4 and V is TRBV5-1; no definite D call. The V and J ends lost 4 bases and 7 bases respectively, with 20 bases between them. This CDR3 region has 16 residues. Germline lookup yields CDR1 SGHRS and CDR2 YFSETQ. The CDR3 nucleotides are TGCGCCAGCAGCGCTAACGGAGGAGGAATCGGTGAAAAACTGTTTTTT. Translation: CASSANGGGIGEKLFF.

The chain is built from TRBV6-5 and TRBJ2-2, with TRBD2 identical over 9 bases. V lost 7 bases and J lost 1; bases outside the gene matches: 4. Per the germline V gene, CDR1 is MNHEY and CDR2 is SVGAGI. This CDR3 is 15 amino acids long. Here the CDR3 DNA reads TGTGCCAGCATCGGACTAGCGAAGAACACCGGGGAGCTGTTTTTT. Translated, it gives CASIGLAKNTGELFF.

This clone came up a few times. This chain joins TRBV29-1 and TRBJ2-1; possibly TRBD1 for D (5 bases). The germline V and J ends were trimmed by 0 bases and 5 bases, with 17 bases remaining between them. The CDR3 runs to 16 residues. The V gene's germline CDR1 is SQVTM and CDR2 ANQGSEA. CDR3: CSVEDRQGGSHNEQFF. In DNA form, the CDR3 reads TGCAGCGTTGAAGATCGCCAGGGCGGTTCCCACAATGAGCAGTTCTTC.